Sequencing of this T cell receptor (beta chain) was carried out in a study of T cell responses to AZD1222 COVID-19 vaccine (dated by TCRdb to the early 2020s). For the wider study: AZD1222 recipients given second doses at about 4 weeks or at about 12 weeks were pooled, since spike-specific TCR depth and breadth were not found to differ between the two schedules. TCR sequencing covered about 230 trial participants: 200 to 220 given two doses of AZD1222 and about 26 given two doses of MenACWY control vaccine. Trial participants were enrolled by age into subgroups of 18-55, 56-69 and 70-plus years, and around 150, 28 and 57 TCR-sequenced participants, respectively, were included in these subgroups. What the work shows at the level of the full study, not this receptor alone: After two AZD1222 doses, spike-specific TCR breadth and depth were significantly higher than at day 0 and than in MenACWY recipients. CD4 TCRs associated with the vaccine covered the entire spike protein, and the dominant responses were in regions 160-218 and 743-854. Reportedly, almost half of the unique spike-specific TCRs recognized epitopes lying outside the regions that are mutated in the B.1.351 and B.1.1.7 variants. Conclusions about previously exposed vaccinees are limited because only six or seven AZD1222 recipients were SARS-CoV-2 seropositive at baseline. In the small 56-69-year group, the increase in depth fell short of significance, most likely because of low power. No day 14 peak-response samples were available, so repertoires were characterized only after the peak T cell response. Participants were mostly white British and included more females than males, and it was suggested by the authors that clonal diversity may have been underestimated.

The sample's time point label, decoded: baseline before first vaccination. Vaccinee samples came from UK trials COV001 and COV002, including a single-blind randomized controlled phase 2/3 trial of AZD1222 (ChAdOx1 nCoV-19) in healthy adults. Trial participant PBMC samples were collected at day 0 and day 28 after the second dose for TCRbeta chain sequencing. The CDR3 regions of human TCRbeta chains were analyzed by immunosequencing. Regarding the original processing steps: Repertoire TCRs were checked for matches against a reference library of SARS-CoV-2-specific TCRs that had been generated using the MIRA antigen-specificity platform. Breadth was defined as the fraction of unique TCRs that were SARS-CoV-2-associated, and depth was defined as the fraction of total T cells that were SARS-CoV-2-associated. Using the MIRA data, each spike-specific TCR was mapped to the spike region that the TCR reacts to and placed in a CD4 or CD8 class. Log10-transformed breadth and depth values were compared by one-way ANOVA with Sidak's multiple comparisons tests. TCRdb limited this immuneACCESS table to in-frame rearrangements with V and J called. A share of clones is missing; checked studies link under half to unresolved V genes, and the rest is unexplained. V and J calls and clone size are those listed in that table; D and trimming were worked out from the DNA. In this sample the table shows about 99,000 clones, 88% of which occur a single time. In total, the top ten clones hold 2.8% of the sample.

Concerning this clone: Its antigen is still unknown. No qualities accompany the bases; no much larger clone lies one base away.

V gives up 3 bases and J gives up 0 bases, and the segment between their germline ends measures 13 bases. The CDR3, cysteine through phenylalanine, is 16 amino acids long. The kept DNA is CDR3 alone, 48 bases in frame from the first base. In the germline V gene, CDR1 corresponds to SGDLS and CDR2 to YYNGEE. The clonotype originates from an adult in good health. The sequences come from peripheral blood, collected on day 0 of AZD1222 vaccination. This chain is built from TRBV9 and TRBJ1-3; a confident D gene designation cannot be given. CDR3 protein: CASSASPHYSGNTIYF. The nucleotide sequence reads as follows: TGTGCCAGCAGCGCATCCCCGCACTACTCTGGAAACACCATATATTTT.